This T cell receptor beta chain was obtained from a study of shared clonotypes between healthy human individuals. About the study: The plates for each donor numbered three CD4 naive, three CD4 memory, two CD8 naive and one CD8 memory.

Terminally differentiated effector memory CD45RA+ cells were excluded by CCR7 positive selection of CD45RO-negative cells. The CDR3 is 13 residues long. CDR1 and CDR2 (germline): GTSNPN, SVGIG (reference sequence). Between the trimmed V and J ends, which lost 1 base and 3 bases, there was a span of 10 bases. Profiling relied on immunoSEQ multiplex PCR, and the TCRdb table lists in-frame clones only, not all of them. The sample lists some 2,000,000 clones; just under 95% were seen once. This chain joins TRBV30 and TRBJ2-7; D might be TRBD1 or TRBD2, each matching 5 bases. This receptor was obtained from a man aged 18 to 30 in good health. The sample consisted of naive CD8+ T cells sorted from blood. This chain's CDR3 is CAWSGDPFYEQYF. The CDR3 coding sequence is TGTGCCTGGAGTGGGGACCCTTTCTACGAGCAGTACTTC.